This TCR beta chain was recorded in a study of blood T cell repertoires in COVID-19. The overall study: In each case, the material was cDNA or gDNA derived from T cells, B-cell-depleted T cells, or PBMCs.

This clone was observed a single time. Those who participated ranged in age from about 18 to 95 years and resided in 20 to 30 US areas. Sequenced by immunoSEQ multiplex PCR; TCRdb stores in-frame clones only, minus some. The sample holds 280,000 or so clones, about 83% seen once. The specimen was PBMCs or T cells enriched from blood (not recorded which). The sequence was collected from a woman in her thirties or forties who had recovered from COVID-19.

In DNA form, the CDR3 reads TGTGCCAGCACAGCCTACAATGAGCAGTTCTTC. This sequence encodes CASTAYNEQFF. This chain links TRBV12-3 or TRBV12-4 with TRBJ2-1; D unclear. V shed 7 bases and J shed 2 bases, with 3 bases lying between them. This CDR3 has 11 residues.